Listed below are T cell receptor beta chains from one sample, sequenced in a study of T-cell memory formation after mild COVID-19. TCRdb re-analysed the 5' RACE reads in MiXCR, keeping a single row per CDR3 protein. The sample holds roughly 610,000 distinct CDR3 sequences, 15% to 20% seen once. The material sequenced was PBMCs or a T cell subset sorted from them (not recorded which). These receptor sequences come from an adult woman who had mild COVID-19 (a few samples of this study predate the infection). Cell type and time point are not known. Each CDR3 is given with its conserved first and last residue. Each record gives: V gene, clone size, D gene, J gene, CDR3 DNA, CDR3 protein. A D gene is named only where the DNA matches it firmly. Not all rows give a size; the values are once, few, many and, for expanded clones, a class.

>TRBV7-9|-|TRBD1|TRBJ2-2
TGTGCCAGCAGCGCACAGACAGGGTTTAACGGGGAGCTGTTTTTT
CASSAQTGFNGELFF
>TRBV5-1|-|TRBD1|TRBJ1-2
TGCGCCAGCAGCTTATGGGACAGAGTCGTCAGTCCGGTCGGCTACACCTTC
CASSLWDRVVSPVGYTF
>TRBV7-9|few|-|TRBJ2-5
TGTGCCAGCAGCGGCTGGGAGCAAGAGACCCAGTACTTC
CASSGWEQETQYF
>TRBV3-1|few|-|TRBJ1-1
TGTGCCAGCAGCCAATGGAGTACTCTATTAAACACTGAAGCTTTCTTT
CASSQWSTLLNTEAFF
>TRBV11-2|-|TRBD2|TRBJ2-5
TGTGCCAGCAGCTACGGACTAGCTTTGGAGACCCAGTACTTC
CASSYGLALETQYF
>TRBV3-1|few|-|TRBJ2-7
TGTGCCAGCAGCCAAGATGGGTGGGCCTACGAGCAGTACTTC
CASSQDGWAYEQYF
>TRBV7-9|-|-|TRBJ1-1
TGTGCCAGCAGCTTAGCGGAACACCGGAACACTGAAGCTTTCTTT
CASSLAEHRNTEAFF
>TRBV5-4|many|-|TRBJ1-2
TGTGCCAGCAGGATCCAGGGTTTCGGCAACTATGGCTACACCTTC
CASRIQGFGNYGYTF
>TRBV7-9|-|-|TRBJ1-1
TGTGCCAGCAGCTTAGAACTAGGGATCGGCACTGAAGCTTTCTTT
CASSLELGIGTEAFF
>TRBV4-1|few|TRBD1|TRBJ2-7
TGCGCCAGCAGCCAAGATCCCGAGACAGGGAGATACGAGCAGTACTTC
CASSQDPETGRYEQYF
>TRBV20-1|few|TRBD2|TRBJ2-3
TGCAGTGCTCAAACCGGGACTAGCGGTACAGATACGCAGTATTTT
CSAQTGTSGTDTQYF
>TRBV29-1|few|TRBD1|TRBJ2-7
TGCAGCGCTGGCCGGGACAGGGCTGACGAGCAGTACTTC
CSAGRDRADEQYF
>TRBV7-2|-|-|TRBJ2-5
TGTGCCAGCAGCCGAGGGACAAATTTCCAAGAGACCCAGTACTTC
CASSRGTNFQETQYF
>TRBV12-3/TRBV12-4|-|TRBD1|TRBJ1-3
TGTGCCAGCAGTCCCGGACAGGGTAAATTTGGAAACACCATATATTTT
CASSPGQGKFGNTIYF